This T cell receptor (beta chain) derives from a study of blood T cells in healthy people across ages (dated by TCRdb to 2014 to 2015). About the study as a whole: In model experiments, roughly one uniquely barcoded TCR beta cDNA molecule per two T cells was captured by template switching. To track age-related changes in TCR beta repertoire diversity, the study relied on deep sequencing normalized with unique cDNA molecular identifiers. The donors were divided into four age groups: young (average 16 years), middle-aged (around 37), aged (under 70) and long-lived (more than 75). To avoid experimental bias, donors of different ages were spread randomly across the sequencing lanes. For two donors (one aged 18 to 30 and one aged 80 or older), the study analyzed two additional independent replicas of 1 million unique cDNA reads from the same blood draw. General findings and caveats noted by the study authors: Estimates of total diversity from one million sequenced T cells were regarded as lower bounds and underestimates. Observed TCR beta diversity per million T cells fell roughly linearly with age, and a significant reduction was already apparent by age roughly 40. Compared with the aged group, more naive CD4+ T cells, fewer expanded clones and increased TCR diversity were shown by the long-lived group, suggesting age selection. Observed TCR beta diversity correlated strongly with the percentage of naive T cells measured by flow cytometry. Conclusive comparison of naive and antigen-experienced compartments was prevented by the profiling of bulk unsorted PBMCs. Because the CMV infection status of the donors was unknown, age-related changes in expanded clonotypes may potentially have been confounded.

Of note for this clonotype: Its antigen specificity is not known. The sample holds no much larger clone one base away, and base qualities are not on file.

V is pared back by 4 bases and J by 1 base, with 12 bases lying between the germline termini. The cysteine opens and the phenylalanine closes a CDR3 of 15 amino acids. Only CDR3 DNA is held: 45 bases, read in frame from base 1. The roughly 42 donors, aged about 6 to 95 years, were systemically healthy Caucasian individuals from Russia. Around 10 milliliters of peripheral blood were collected from each donor into EDTA-treated Vacutainer tubes. Ficoll-Paque density-gradient centrifugation was used to isolate PBMCs, with at least 7 million per sample. Trizol reagent was used to extract total RNA from PBMCs, with at least 6 micrograms per sample. Naive CD45RAhigh/CD27high T cell percentages were measured by flow cytometry on a PBMC aliquot from every donor. Receptors were amplified or captured by 5' RACE. Reads for this sample came from an Illumina HiSeq 2500. The second PCR ran for roughly 7 to 12 cycles and used a J-beta primer mix along with a sample-barcoded 5' primer. A template-switch 5' adaptor carrying 12 random nucleotides introduced a unique molecular identifier onto each TCR beta cDNA molecule. At least 2.5 million CDR3-containing paired-end reads were obtained from each sample. All of the RNA was converted into first-strand cDNA using the Mint cDNA synthesis kit, with a TRBC-specific oligonucleotide serving as the primer. Following uracil-DNA glycosylase treatment, a first 18-cycle PCR with universal primers M1SS and BC2_uni_R was performed on all cDNA. The study's own analysis went as follows. For normalization, 1 million high-quality reads were randomly selected from each sample, with every read carrying a distinct molecular identifier. Instead of being binned into consensus sequences, reads with shared molecular identifiers were discarded. CDR3 identification, clonotype clustering and error correction used MiTCR with a Q25 quality threshold and the strictest error-elimination algorithm. Lower-bound total TCR beta diversity was estimated with a nonparametric unseen species model using Euler transformation. TCRdb reanalyzed the raw reads on its own, using fastp at Q25 for trimming and MiXCR for clone calling, and kept in-frame beta chains. Here each entry gathers all rows of one CDR3 protein and keeps the most common genes and DNA. The V and J calls and clone size are TCRdb's, not the authors'. This sample is represented by 730,000 or so distinct CDR3 sequences; roughly two fifths of them were singletons. Of the sample, less than 25% is held by the ten largest clones.

The V and J segments used are TRBV12-3 or TRBV12-4 and TRBJ2-3; the D segment cannot be called with confidence. The clonotype was recovered from a woman between 55 and 75 years old in good health. The sequencing input was blood. The nucleotide sequence reads as follows: TGTGCCAGCAGTTCGAGGCAGGAGCGCACAGATACGCAGTATTTT. Its coded protein is CASSSRQERTDTQYF.